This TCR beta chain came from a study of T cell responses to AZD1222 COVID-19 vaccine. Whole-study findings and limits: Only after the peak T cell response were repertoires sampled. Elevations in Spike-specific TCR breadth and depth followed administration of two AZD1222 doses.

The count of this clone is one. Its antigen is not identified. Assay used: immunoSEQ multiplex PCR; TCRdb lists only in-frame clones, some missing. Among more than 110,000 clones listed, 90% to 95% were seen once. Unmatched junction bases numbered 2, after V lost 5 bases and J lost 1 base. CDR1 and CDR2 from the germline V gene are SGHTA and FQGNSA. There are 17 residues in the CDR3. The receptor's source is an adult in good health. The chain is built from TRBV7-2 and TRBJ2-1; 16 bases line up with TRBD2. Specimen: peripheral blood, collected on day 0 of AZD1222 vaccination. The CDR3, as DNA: TGTGCCAGCAGCAGGGGACTAGCGGGAGGGTCCTACAATGAGCAGTTCTTC. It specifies CASSRGLAGGSYNEQFF.